The clone carrying this T cell receptor delta chain was observed a handful of times. Antigen unknown. A read error is possible here, since a much larger clone lies one base away. TCRdb re-processed the multiplex PCR reads via CATT. The sample contains tens of thousands of delta-chain clones, around 1.8% of which appear only once. The record originates from a study of γδ T cells in repeated Plasmodium falciparum infection. As for the study in general: Four controlled malaria infections with P. falciparum NF54 spanned 500 to 650 days.

Study conclusions and caveats: The Malian cohort came from a small rural village of predominantly one ethnic group.

What was sequenced was gamma-delta T cells from blood. The clonotype comes from a pool of human donors (malaria-infected and uninfected, not separated).

The CDR3 bases are TGTGCTCTTGGGGAACTCCTTGTTCTCATCCCCTCTCCATGGGGTACTGGTTTTCTGGCCGATAAACTCATCTTT. Amino acid sequence: CALGELLVLIPSPWGTGFLADKLIF. The chain uses TRDV1 and TRDJ1, with D maybe TRDD3 (5 bases). No J segment appears in TCRdb, so it was assigned here by matching the sequence to germline. From germline, CDR1 is TSWWSYY and CDR2 QGS. The CDR3 has 25 amino acids. Trimming took 0 bases from V and 3 from J, leaving 41 bases between them.